Shown below are 29 T cell receptor beta chains from a single sample sequenced in a study of blood T cell repertoires in COVID-19. The protocol was immunoSEQ multiplex PCR, while the TCRdb copy is restricted to in-frame clones and leaves out a portion. The sample contains around 320,000 clones, roughly 90% of which appear only once. The sequencing input was PBMCs or T cells enriched from blood (not recorded which). All receptors come from a woman between 18 and 29 years old with acute COVID-19.

The V gene is TRBV5-6, the J gene TRBJ2-7; the match to TRBD2 covers 9 bases. J lost 2 bases, V lost 1 base, and 16 bases had no gene match. Germline CDR1 SGHDT, CDR2 YYEEEE. The CDR3 length is 19 residues. The CDR3 sequence is CASSLTTFQLSGSTYEQYF. The CDR3 DNA sequence: TGTGCCAGCAGCTTGACCACCTTCCAACTTAGCGGGAGTACCTACGAGCAGTACTTC.

J is TRBJ2-7 and V is TRBV12-3 or TRBV12-4; D ambiguous. The V and J ends lost 6 bases and 4 bases respectively, with 13 bases between them. CDR3 length: 13 amino acids. This CDR3 reads CASRPIGGYEQYF. Written as DNA, the CDR3 is TGTGCCAGCAGACCGATTGGCGGTTACGAGCAGTACTTC.

V is TRBV5-6 and J is TRBJ1-3, with unresolved D. CDR1 and CDR2 from the germline V gene are SGHDT and YYEEEE. This CDR3 has 13 amino acids. V lost 0 bases and J 4 bases, leaving 5 bases between the germline ends. The CDR3 here is CASSLALGNTIYF. The CDR3 nucleotides read TGTGCCAGCAGCTTGGCTTTGGGAAACACCATATATTTT.

The J gene is TRBJ2-5, the V gene TRBV5-1; TRBD2 agrees at 12 bases. CDR1 and CDR2 (germline): SGHRS, YFSETQ. The length of the CDR3 is 19 residues. The junction had 9 bases not matched to a gene; V was cut back by 0 bases and J by 0 bases. CDR3 in amino acids: CASSLAGLAGSSYQETQYF. The CDR3 coding sequence is TGCGCCAGCAGCTTGGCCGGACTAGCGGGATCCTCGTACCAAGAGACCCAGTACTTC.

The genes are TRBV30 and TRBJ2-5, with D perhaps matching TRBD2 (7 bases). The CDR3 totals 13 residues. Germline V gene sequence: CDR1 GTSNPN, CDR2 SVGIG (reference sequence). V was clipped by 0 bases and J by 5 bases, with 10 bases between them. CDR3 in DNA: TGTGCCTGGAGTGTGCGGGGGCGGGAGACCCAGTACTTC. Translating gives CAWSVRGRETQYF.

V and J are TRBV29-1 and TRBJ1-1, with D perhaps TRBD1 (5 bases). This CDR3 region has 11 residues. Trimming pared 5 bases from V and 6 bases from J, leaving 10 bases between. CDR1 is SQVTM and CDR2 is ANQGSEA in the germline V gene. CDR3 residues: CSVYDRAEAFF. In nucleotides, the CDR3 is TGCAGCGTTTACGACAGAGCTGAAGCTTTCTTT.

The genes are TRBV6-5 and TRBJ1-1; D is perhaps TRBD1 (6 bases). The CDR3 covers 13 residues. Trimming removed 5 bases at V and 7 bases at J, with 14 bases between. CDR1 MNHEY and CDR2 SVGAGI come from the germline V gene. The CDR3: CASSKQGGVEAFF. The CDR3 region has the DNA TGTGCCAGCAGTAAACAGGGTGGGGTTGAAGCTTTCTTT.

The V gene is TRBV10-3, the J gene TRBJ1-2; D might be TRBD1 (5 bases). Germline V gene lookup returns CDR1 ENHRY and CDR2 SYGVKD. The CDR3 extends over 13 amino acids. V was cut by 6 bases and J by 2 bases, with 10 bases left in between. The CDR3 here is CAIRGRQNYGYTF. CDR3 bases: TGTGCCATCAGGGGCCGACAGAACTATGGCTACACCTTC.

The rearrangement links TRBV28 to TRBJ1-6; D is undetermined. The CDR3 has 16 amino acids. V shed 4 bases and J shed 0 bases, with 10 bases lying between them. CDR1 and CDR2 from the germline V gene are MDHEN and SYDVKM. CDR3 in amino acids: CASSSRQSSYNSPLHF. In DNA form, the CDR3 reads TGTGCCAGCAGTTCGAGGCAGAGCTCCTATAATTCACCCCTCCACTTT.

This chain connects TRBV12-3 or TRBV12-4 to TRBJ1-1; perhaps TRBD1 as D (6 bases). This CDR3 is built from 13 residues. Between the trimmed V and J ends, which lost 2 bases and 8 bases, there was a span of 12 bases. CDR3 bases: TGTGCCAGCAGTTTAAGGACAGAAAGAGAAGCTTTCTTT. This encodes CASSLRTEREAFF.

This clone showed up just a few times. This rearrangement joins TRBV7-3 to TRBJ1-1, with 9 bases that match TRBD1. V lost 6 bases to trimming and J lost 5 bases; unmatched junction nucleotides: 4. The germline gives CDR1 SGHTA, CDR2 FQGTGA. The CDR3 totals 13 residues. CDR3 sequence (DNA): TGTGCCAGCAGAGGGACAGGGAGGACTGAAGCTTTCTTT. Protein: CASRGTGRTEAFF.

The chain uses TRBV24-1 and TRBJ2-3; possible D gene TRBD1, 6 bases. The V end lost 2 bases, the J end lost 0 bases, and 8 bases lay between the germline ends. CDR3 size: 15 residues. Germline V gene data show CDR1 as KGHDR and CDR2 as SFDVKD. The CDR3 sequence is CATSDYRVSTDTQYF. As DNA, the CDR3 is TGTGCCACCAGTGATTACAGGGTTAGCACAGATACGCAGTATTTT.

This chain connects TRBV9 to TRBJ2-1, with unresolved D. Germline V lookup: CDR1 SGDLS, CDR2 YYNGEE. The ends were cut back, 0 bases at V and 6 bases at J, with 16 bases in the middle. The CDR3 runs 16 residues. DNA of the CDR3: TGTGCCAGCAGCGTAGGTGCGAGGTCTGCTACCAATGAGCAGTTCTTC. Protein product: CASSVGARSATNEQFF.

The sample holds a few counts of this clone. The rearrangement joins TRBV11-3 to TRBJ1-1; the match to TRBD1 covers 12 bases. This CDR3 has 15 amino acids. CDR1 and CDR2 from the germline V gene are SGHNT and YENEEA. Trimming cost V 4 bases and J 8 bases; bases outside gene matches: 8. CDR3 loop: CASSSGQGARGEAFF. The DNA of the CDR3 is TGTGCCAGCAGCTCGGGACAGGGGGCGCGGGGGGAAGCTTTCTTT.

This clone was found once. The chain recombines TRBV28 with TRBJ1-1, with 9 bases fitting TRBD1. Germline V lookup: CDR1 MDHEN, CDR2 SYDVKM. J gave up 4 bases and V 5 bases, and 17 bases lay outside the gene matches. The CDR3 consists of 18 residues. The CDR3, as DNA: TGTGCCAGCAGTATCCGGGACAGGGACTACCGGGGGGTCACTGAAGCTTTCTTT. It encodes CASSIRDRDYRGVTEAFF.

The CDR3 bases are TGTGCCAGCTCACCGGGACAGGGGGCACGATTTGGCACAGATACGCAGTATTTT. This gives the protein CASSPGQGARFGTDTQYF. The chain couples TRBV18 to TRBJ2-3; 12 nucleotides agree with TRBD1. The CDR3 runs 18 residues. Germline trimming cut 3 bases from V and 1 base from J; bases unmatched to any gene: 8. Per germline, CDR1 KGHSH and CDR2 LQKENI.

The genes are TRBV19 and TRBJ2-5, with TRBD2 matching 10 bases. There are 15 residues in the CDR3. Looked up from germline, CDR1 is LNHDA and CDR2 is SQIVND (reference sequence). After removal of 10 bases from V and 3 bases from J, the junction contained 11 bases not matched to a gene. The DNA for the CDR3 is TGTGCCACGTCTTTGGGACTAGCGATGAAAGAGACCCAGTACTTC. It encodes CATSLGLAMKETQYF.

The chain joins TRBV27 to TRBJ1-2, with a possible D match to TRBD1 (6 bases). This CDR3 has 12 amino acids. Trimming removed 10 bases at V and 8 bases at J, with 17 bases between. In germline, CDR1 is MNHEY, CDR2 SMNVEV (reference sequence). The CDR3 is CATSHRVDGYTF. Here the CDR3 DNA reads TGTGCCACCTCGCACAGGGTGGACGGCTACACCTTC.

The chain couples TRBV19 to TRBJ2-1; TRBD2 matches 8 bases. Germline CDR1 LNHDA, CDR2 SQIVND (reference sequence). The CDR3 has 14 residues. J was trimmed by 8 bases and V by 7 bases; bases with no gene match: 10. CDR3 loop: CASKREAGDYEQFF. The CDR3 DNA reads TGTGCCAGTAAGCGTGAAGCGGGAGACTATGAGCAGTTCTTC.

The genes are TRBV6-9 and TRBJ1-2; 12 bases are shared with TRBD1. Germline lookup yields CDR1 MNHGY and CDR2 SVAAGI. After removal of 6 bases from V and 7 bases from J, the junction contained 6 bases not matched to a gene. CDR3 size: 14 residues. CDR3 region: CASRPGQGAFGYTF. In nucleotides, the CDR3 is TGTGCCAGCAGACCGGGACAGGGGGCGTTTGGCTACACCTTC.

For the CDR3, the DNA is TGTGCCAGTAGTATAGATCCCACTCTAGCGGGAGGGAATAATGAGCAGTTCTTC. Translation: CASSIDPTLAGGNNEQFF. The V gene is TRBV19, the J gene TRBJ2-1, with 12 positions matching TRBD2. CDR1 and CDR2 from the germline V gene are LNHDA and SQIVND (reference sequence). J was trimmed by 7 bases and V by 0 bases; bases with no gene match: 10. The CDR3 is made up of 18 amino acids. Filled out from reference TRBV19 and TRBJ2-1, the complete variable domain reads DGGITQSPKYLFRKEGQNVTLSCEQNLNHDAMYWYRQDPGQGLRLIYYSQIVNDFQKGDIAEGYSVSREKKESFPLTVTSAQKNPTAFYLCASSIDPTLAGGNNEQFFGPGTRLTVL.

This rearrangement joins TRBV7-9 to TRBJ2-7, with 10 bases lining up with TRBD1. Per the germline V gene, CDR1 is SEHNR and CDR2 is FQNEAQ (reference sequence). Trimming at V came to 5 bases and at J to 1 base, leaving 2 bases not matched to a gene. The CDR3 contains 14 residues. The CDR3 reads CASSPDRGSYEQYF. The CDR3 nucleotides read TGTGCCAGCAGCCCGGACAGGGGGTCCTACGAGCAGTACTTC. The complete variable domain, with remaining parts taken from reference TRBV7-9 and TRBJ2-7, reads DTGVSQNPRHKITKRGQNVTFRCDPISEHNRLYWYRQTLGQGPEFLTYFQNEAQLEKSRLLSDRFSAERPKGSFSTLEIQRTEQGDSAMYLCASSPDRGSYEQYFGPGTRLTVT.

This rearrangement joins TRBV7-9 to TRBJ1-2; TRBD1 agrees at 10 bases. CDR1 and CDR2 (germline): SEHNR, FQNEAQ (reference sequence). The CDR3 is 16 amino acids. V shed 5 bases, J shed 8 bases, and the junction held 14 bases outside the gene matches. CDR3 protein: CASSPVATGGERGYTF. CDR3 sequence (DNA): TGTGCCAGCAGCCCGGTTGCGACAGGGGGCGAACGAGGCTACACCTTC. Full variable domain (remainder filled in from reference TRBV7-9 and TRBJ1-2): DTGVSQNPRHKITKRGQNVTFRCDPISEHNRLYWYRQTLGQGPEFLTYFQNEAQLEKSRLLSDRFSAERPKGSFSTLEIQRTEQGDSAMYLCASSPVATGGERGYTFGSGTRLTVV.

The chain employs TRBV14 and TRBJ1-2, with D perhaps matching TRBD1 (6 bases). Germline CDR1 and CDR2: SGHDN and FVKESK. V shed 0 bases and J shed 6 bases, with 17 bases lying between them. The CDR3 has 16 amino acids. The CDR3 region is CASSQDRGRGEDGYTF. CDR3 nucleotides: TGTGCCAGCAGCCAAGATCGGGGCAGGGGAGAGGATGGCTACACCTTC.

This clone was detected only once. This chain joins TRBV6-1 and TRBJ2-1; TRBD2 aligns across 8 bases. CDR3 length: 13 residues. Per germline, CDR1 MNHNS and CDR2 SASEGT. The V and J ends lost 2 bases and 15 bases, in that order; junction bases with no gene match: 9. CDR3 coding DNA: TGTGCCAGCAGTGAAACACTAGCGGATAGGGGGTTCTTC. The encoded protein is CASSETLADRGFF.

The chain has TRBV9 and TRBJ1-4, with D possibly TRBD1 on 6 matching bases. Germline V lookup: CDR1 SGDLS, CDR2 YYNGEE. V lost 0 bases to trimming and J lost 1 base, with 16 bases between them. This CDR3 spans 18 amino acids. CDR3 coding DNA: TGTGCCAGCAGCGTAGTCGGGGGGCACGGCGAAACTAATGAAAAACTGTTTTTT. Translated: CASSVVGGHGETNEKLFF. Complete variable domain (other parts from reference TRBV9 and TRBJ1-4): DSGVTQTPKHLITATGQRVTLRCSPRSGDLSVYWYQQSLDQGLQFLIQYYNGEERAKGNILERFSAQQFPDLHSELNLSSLELGDSALYFCASSVVGGHGETNEKLFFGSGTQLSVL.

This chain connects TRBV12-5 to TRBJ1-2, with 8 nucleotides matching TRBD1. CDR1 and CDR2 (germline): LGHNT, FRNRAP. The CDR3 is 17 amino acids. The V segment lost 7 bases and the J segment 4 bases; nucleotides outside the gene matches: 17. CDR3: CASAPRGRDRFLYGYTF. The CDR3 nucleotides are TGTGCTAGTGCCCCTCGGGGAAGGGACAGGTTCCTCTATGGCTACACCTTC. Looking up the rest from reference TRBV12-5 and TRBJ1-2 gives the full variable domain: DARVTQTPRHKVTEMGQEVTMRCQPILGHNTVFWYRQTMMQGLELLAYFRNRAPLDDSGMPKDRFSAEMPDATLATLKIQPSEPRDSAVYFCASAPRGRDRFLYGYTFGSGTRLTVV.

The CDR3 sequence is CASSSGQGYNSPLHF. The CDR3 DNA is TGTGCCAGCAGCTCAGGACAGGGCTATAATTCACCCCTCCACTTT. This chain uses TRBV7-6 with TRBJ1-6, with 8 bases that match TRBD1. There are 15 residues in the CDR3. V lost 4 bases to trimming and J lost 3 bases; unmatched junction nucleotides: 2. Germline V CDR1 and CDR2: SGHVS, FNYEAQ.

Of note for this clone: Other nucleotide sequences from this sample produce the same CDR3. J is TRBJ2-3 and V is TRBV9; D is uncertain. CDR3 length: 13 amino acids. Germline V gene sequence: CDR1 SGDLS, CDR2 YYNGEE. Trimming removed 0 bases at V and 4 bases at J, with 6 bases between. The CDR3 DNA follows: TGTGCCAGCAGCGTAGTTAGAGCAGATACGCAGTATTTT. Translation gives CASSVVRADTQYF.